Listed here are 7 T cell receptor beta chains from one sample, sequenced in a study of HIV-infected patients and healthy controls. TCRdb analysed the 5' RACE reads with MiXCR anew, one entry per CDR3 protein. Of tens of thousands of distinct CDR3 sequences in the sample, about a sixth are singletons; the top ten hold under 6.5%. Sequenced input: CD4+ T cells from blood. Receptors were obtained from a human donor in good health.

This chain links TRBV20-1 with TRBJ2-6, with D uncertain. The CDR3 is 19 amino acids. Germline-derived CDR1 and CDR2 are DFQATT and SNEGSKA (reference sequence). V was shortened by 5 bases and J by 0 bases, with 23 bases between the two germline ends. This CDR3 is CSARVAGTDSPSGANVLTF. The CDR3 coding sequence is TGCAGTGCTCGAGTAGCCGGAACAGATTCACCCTCTGGGGCCAACGTCCTGACTTTC.

CDR3 nucleotide sequence: TGTGCCAGCAGCCATCCCGGGACCCCGTCCGGCGATGAGCAGTTCTTC. This codes for CASSHPGTPSGDEQFF. The J gene is TRBJ2-1, the V gene TRBV6-5; D assignment may be TRBD1 or TRBD2 (5 bases each). Trimming cost V 6 bases and J 8 bases, with 23 bases left between them. The CDR3 contains 16 residues. CDR1 and CDR2 (germline): MNHEY, SVGAGI.

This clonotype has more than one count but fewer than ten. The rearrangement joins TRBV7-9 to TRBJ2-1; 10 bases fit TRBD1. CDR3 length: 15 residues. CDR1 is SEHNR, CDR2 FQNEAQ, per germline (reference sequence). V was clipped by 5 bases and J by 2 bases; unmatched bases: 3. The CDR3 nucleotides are TGTGCCAGCAGCCTGGACAGGGGGGCCTACAATGAGCAGTTCTTC. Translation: CASSLDRGAYNEQFF.

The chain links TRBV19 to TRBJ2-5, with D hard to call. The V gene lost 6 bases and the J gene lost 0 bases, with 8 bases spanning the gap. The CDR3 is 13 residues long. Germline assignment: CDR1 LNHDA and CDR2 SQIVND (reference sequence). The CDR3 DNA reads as TGTGCCAGTAGCGCACAGTACCAAGAGACCCAGTACTTC. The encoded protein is CASSAQYQETQYF.

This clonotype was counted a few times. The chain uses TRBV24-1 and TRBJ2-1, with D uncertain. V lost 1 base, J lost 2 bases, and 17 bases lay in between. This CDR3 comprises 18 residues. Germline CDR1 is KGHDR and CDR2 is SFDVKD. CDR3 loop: CATSDFSLGPGTYNEQFF. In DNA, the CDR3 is TGTGCCACCAGTGATTTCTCCCTGGGCCCAGGAACCTACAATGAGCAGTTCTTC.

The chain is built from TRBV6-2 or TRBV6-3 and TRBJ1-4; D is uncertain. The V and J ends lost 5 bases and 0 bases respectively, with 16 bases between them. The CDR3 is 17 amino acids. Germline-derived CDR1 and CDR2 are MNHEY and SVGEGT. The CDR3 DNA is TGTGCCAGCAGTCATCGGCAGGAATTTGCAACTAATGAAAAACTGTTTTTT. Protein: CASSHRQEFATNEKLFF.

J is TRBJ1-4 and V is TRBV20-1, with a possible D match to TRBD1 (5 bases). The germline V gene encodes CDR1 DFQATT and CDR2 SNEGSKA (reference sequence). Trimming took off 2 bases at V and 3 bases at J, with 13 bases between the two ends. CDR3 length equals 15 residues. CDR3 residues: CSARITGVANEKLFF. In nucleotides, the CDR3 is TGCAGTGCTAGAATTACAGGTGTTGCTAATGAAAAACTGTTTTTT.